The rows below give T cell receptor beta chains drawn from one sample of a study of T cell responses to AZD1222 COVID-19 vaccine. Profiled with immunoSEQ multiplex PCR; TCRdb holds only in-frame clones, not every one. This repertoire shows 95,000 to 130,000 clones, roughly 88% found once; its top ten account for more than 3%. The input for sequencing was peripheral blood, taken on day 0 of MenACWY control vaccination. The receptors were sampled from an adult in good health. CDR3s include the opening cysteine and the closing phenylalanine or tryptophan. Fields, in order: CDR3 length, V gene, J gene, D gene, clone size, CDR3 protein, CDR3 DNA. The D gene is left open where the match is weak. Expanded clones are given a class, and other clones once, few, many or no size at all.

15,TRBV6-5,TRBJ1-1,.,.,CAIKRTQGGGTEAFF,TGTGCCATTAAAAGGACCCAAGGAGGCGGGACTGAAGCTTTCTTT
16,TRBV10-1,TRBJ2-5,.,.,CASSESKGPFDETQYF,TGCGCCAGCAGTGAGTCAAAAGGACCGTTTGACGAGACCCAGTACTTC
15,TRBV24-1,TRBJ1-5,.,.,CATSDPRGAGQPQHF,TGTGCCACCAGTGACCCACGAGGGGCAGGTCAGCCCCAGCATTTT
14,TRBV19,TRBJ2-1,TRBD1,.,CASSIQGVYNEQFF,TGTGCCAGTAGTATTCAGGGGGTTTACAATGAGCAGTTCTTC
14,TRBV7-8,TRBJ2-7,.,.,CASSLARPSTKQYF,TGTGCCAGCAGCTTAGCAAGGCCCTCTACGAAGCAGTACTTC
14,TRBV28,TRBJ2-3,.,few,CASSFLSGTDTQYF,TGTGCCAGCAGTTTTTTATCAGGCACAGATACGCAGTATTTT
11,TRBV28,TRBJ2-7,.,few,CASSLRHEQYF,TGTGCCAGCAGTTTACGTCACGAGCAGTACTTC
16,TRBV28,TRBJ1-2,TRBD1,few,CASSLWGDRGIRGYTF,TGTGCCAGCAGTTTATGGGGGGACAGGGGGATTCGAGGCTACACCTTC
14,TRBV14,TRBJ1-1,.,.,CASSPDYMNTEAFF,TGTGCCAGCAGCCCAGACTATATGAACACTGAAGCTTTCTTT
15,TRBV28,TRBJ1-6,.,.,CASSPPLSYNSPLHF,TGTGCCAGCAGTCCACCGCTGTCCTATAATTCACCCCTCCACTTT
16,TRBV7-2,TRBJ1-3,.,few,CASSLKRAVTGNTIYF,TGTGCCAGCAGCTTAAAGCGTGCGGTAACTGGAAACACCATATATTTT
18,TRBV13,TRBJ1-2,TRBD1,once,CASSPGSQGVRSNYGYTF,TGTGCCAGCAGCCCAGGGAGCCAGGGGGTTAGATCTAACTATGGCTACACCTTC
13,TRBV6-5,TRBJ2-7,.,.,CASSTPKYYEQYF,TGTGCCAGCAGTACGCCCAAGTACTACGAGCAGTACTTC
17,TRBV5-1,TRBJ1-3,.,once,CASSLGGGQSSGNTIYF,TGCGCCAGCAGCTTGGGCGGAGGGCAGAGCTCTGGAAACACCATATATTTT
15,TRBV6-6,TRBJ1-2,TRBD1,.,CASSYGDSSNYGYTF,TGTGCCAGCAGTTACGGGGACAGTTCTAACTATGGCTACACCTTC
14,TRBV9,TRBJ2-2,.,.,CASSVVSNTGELFF,TGTGCCAGCAGCGTAGTCTCGAACACCGGGGAGCTGTTTTTT
15,TRBV3-1/TRBV3-2,TRBJ1-4,.,.,CASSQDRAGNEKLFF,TGTGCCAGCAGCCAAGATCGGGCAGGAAATGAAAAACTGTTTTTT
15,TRBV28,TRBJ1-6,.,.,CASSLFGHDNSPLHF,TGTGCCAGCAGTTTATTTGGGCACGATAATTCACCCCTCCACTTT
16,TRBV7-8,TRBJ2-2,TRBD1,once,CASSLQQGAGTGELFF,TGTGCCAGCAGCTTACAACAGGGGGCGGGAACCGGGGAGCTGTTTTTT
16,TRBV5-5,TRBJ1-1,TRBD1,.,CASSPRTGEGNTEAFF,TGTGCCAGCAGCCCAAGGACAGGGGAGGGGAACACTGAAGCTTTCTTT
14,TRBV6-1,TRBJ1-1,.,.,CASSPVRGNTEAFF,TGTGCCAGCAGCCCCGTTAGAGGCAACACTGAAGCTTTCTTT
15,TRBV30,TRBJ1-1,TRBD1,.,CAWEGQGTRGTEAFF,TGTGCCTGGGAGGGACAGGGTACTCGTGGCACTGAAGCTTTCTTT
17,TRBV28,TRBJ2-7,TRBD2,.,CASTSPAGAGRGNEQYF,TGTGCCAGCACCTCCCCCGCGGGAGCAGGGAGAGGAAACGAGCAGTACTTC
15,TRBV6-6,TRBJ1-3,.,.,CASSNGRNSGNTIYF,TGTGCCAGCAGTAATGGACGGAACTCTGGAAACACCATATATTTT
15,TRBV28,TRBJ2-6,TRBD1,.,CASSYRGSGANVLTF,TGTGCCAGCAGTTACAGGGGCTCTGGGGCCAACGTCCTGACTTTC
16,TRBV19,TRBJ1-1,TRBD1,.,CASSTRRGTGVTEAFF,TGTGCCAGTAGTACCCGACGGGGGACAGGGGTCACTGAAGCTTTCTTT
15,TRBV3-1/TRBV3-2,TRBJ2-3,TRBD1,.,CASSPGQGGTDTQYF,TGTGCCAGCAGCCCGGGACAGGGAGGCACAGATACGCAGTATTTT
15,TRBV5-8,TRBJ2-3,TRBD2,.,CASSQAGASTDTQYF,TGTGCCAGCAGCCAAGCGGGGGCCAGCACAGATACGCAGTATTTT
14,TRBV2,TRBJ2-1,.,.,CASSELALSHEQFF,TGTGCCAGCAGTGAGCTGGCACTCTCCCATGAGCAGTTCTTC
14,TRBV11-2,TRBJ2-1,.,.,CATGGWSSYNEQFF,TGTGCCACCGGGGGCTGGAGCTCCTACAATGAGCAGTTCTTC